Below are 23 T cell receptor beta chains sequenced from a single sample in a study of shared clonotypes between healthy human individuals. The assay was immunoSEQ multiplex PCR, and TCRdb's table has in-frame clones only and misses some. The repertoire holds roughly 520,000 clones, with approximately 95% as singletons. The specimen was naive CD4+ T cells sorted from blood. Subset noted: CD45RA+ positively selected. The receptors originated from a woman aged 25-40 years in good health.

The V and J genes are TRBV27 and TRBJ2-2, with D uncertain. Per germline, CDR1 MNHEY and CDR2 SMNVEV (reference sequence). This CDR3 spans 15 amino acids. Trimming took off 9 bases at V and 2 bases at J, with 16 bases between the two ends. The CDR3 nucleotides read TGTGCCAGTAAGGGTAGGGCTTTTAACACCGGGGAGCTGTTTTTT. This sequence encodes CASKGRAFNTGELFF.

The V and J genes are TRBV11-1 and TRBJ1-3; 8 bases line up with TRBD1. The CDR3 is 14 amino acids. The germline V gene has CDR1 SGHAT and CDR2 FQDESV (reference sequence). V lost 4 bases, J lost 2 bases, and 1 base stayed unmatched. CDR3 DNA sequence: TGTGCCAGCAGCTCACAGGGGGCTGGAAACACCATATATTTT. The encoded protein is CASSSQGAGNTIYF.

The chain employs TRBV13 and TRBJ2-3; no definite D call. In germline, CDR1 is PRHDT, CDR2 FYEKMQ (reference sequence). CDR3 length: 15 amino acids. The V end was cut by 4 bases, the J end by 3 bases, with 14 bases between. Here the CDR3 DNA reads TGTGCCAGCAGCTCCCCCTCCCTCGGGACAGATACGCAGTATTTT. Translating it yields CASSSPSLGTDTQYF.

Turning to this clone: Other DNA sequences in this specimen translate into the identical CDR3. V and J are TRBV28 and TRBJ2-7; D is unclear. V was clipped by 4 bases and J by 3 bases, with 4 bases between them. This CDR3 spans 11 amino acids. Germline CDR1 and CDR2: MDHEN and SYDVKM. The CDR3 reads CASSSYYEQYF. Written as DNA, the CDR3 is TGTGCCAGCAGTTCTTACTACGAGCAGTACTTC.

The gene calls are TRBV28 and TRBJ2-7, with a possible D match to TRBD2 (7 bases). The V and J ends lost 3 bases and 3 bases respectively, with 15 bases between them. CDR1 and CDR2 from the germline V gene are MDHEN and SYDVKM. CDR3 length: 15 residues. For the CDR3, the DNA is TGTGCCAGCAGTTTTCGGTTGGGGGGGCACTACGAGCAGTACTTC. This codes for CASSFRLGGHYEQYF.

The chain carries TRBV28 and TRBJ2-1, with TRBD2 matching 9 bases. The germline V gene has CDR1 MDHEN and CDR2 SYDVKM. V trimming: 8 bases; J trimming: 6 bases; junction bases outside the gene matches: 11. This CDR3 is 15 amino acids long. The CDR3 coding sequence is TGTGCCAGCGGCGCGTGGGGGACTAGCATCAATGAGCAGTTCTTC. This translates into CASGAWGTSINEQFF.

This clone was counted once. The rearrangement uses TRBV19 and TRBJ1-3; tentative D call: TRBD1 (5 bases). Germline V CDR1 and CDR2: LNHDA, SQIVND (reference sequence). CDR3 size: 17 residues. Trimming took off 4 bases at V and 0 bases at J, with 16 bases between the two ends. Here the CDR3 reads CASSSGTGSYSGNTIYF. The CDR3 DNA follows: TGTGCCAGTAGTAGCGGAACAGGCTCTTACTCTGGAAACACCATATATTTT.

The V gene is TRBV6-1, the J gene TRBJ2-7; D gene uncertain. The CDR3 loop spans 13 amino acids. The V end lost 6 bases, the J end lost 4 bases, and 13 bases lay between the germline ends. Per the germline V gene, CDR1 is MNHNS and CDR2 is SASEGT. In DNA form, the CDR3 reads TGTGCCAGCAGGCTGGCTAGTAGGTACGAGCAGTACTTC. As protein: CASRLASRYEQYF.

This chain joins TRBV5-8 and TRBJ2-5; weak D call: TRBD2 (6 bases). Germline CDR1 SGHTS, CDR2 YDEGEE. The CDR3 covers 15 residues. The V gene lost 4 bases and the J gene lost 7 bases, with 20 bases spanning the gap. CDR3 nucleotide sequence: TGTGCCAGCAGCACCGGGACTCCGGCACCCCGGACCCAGTACTTC. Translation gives CASSTGTPAPRTQYF.

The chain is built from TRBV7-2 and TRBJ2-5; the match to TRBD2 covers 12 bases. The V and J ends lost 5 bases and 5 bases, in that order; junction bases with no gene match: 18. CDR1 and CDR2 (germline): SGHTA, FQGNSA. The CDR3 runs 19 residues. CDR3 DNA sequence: TGTGCCAGCAGCGAGAACCTGACTAGCGGGAGATTAAGGTGGGAGACCCAGTACTTC. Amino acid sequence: CASSENLTSGRLRWETQYF.

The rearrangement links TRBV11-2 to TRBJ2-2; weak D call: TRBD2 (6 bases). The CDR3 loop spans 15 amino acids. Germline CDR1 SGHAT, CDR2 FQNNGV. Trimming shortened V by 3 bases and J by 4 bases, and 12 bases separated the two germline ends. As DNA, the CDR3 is TGTGCCAGCAGCTTCCGGGACTCAATCACCGGGGAGCTGTTTTTT. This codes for CASSFRDSITGELFF.

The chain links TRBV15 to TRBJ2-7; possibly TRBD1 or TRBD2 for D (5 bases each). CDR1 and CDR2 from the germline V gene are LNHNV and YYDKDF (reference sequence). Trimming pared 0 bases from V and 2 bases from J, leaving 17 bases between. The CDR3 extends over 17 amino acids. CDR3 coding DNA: TGTGCCACCAGCAGAGATCTTTATGGGACGGCACCCTACGAGCAGTACTTC. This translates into CATSRDLYGTAPYEQYF.

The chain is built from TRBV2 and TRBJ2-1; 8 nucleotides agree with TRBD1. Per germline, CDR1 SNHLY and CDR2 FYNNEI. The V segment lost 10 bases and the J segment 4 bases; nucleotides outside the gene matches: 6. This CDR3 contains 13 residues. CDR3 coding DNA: TGTGCCACCACAGGGGGTCCGTACAATGAGCAGTTCTTC. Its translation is CATTGGPYNEQFF.

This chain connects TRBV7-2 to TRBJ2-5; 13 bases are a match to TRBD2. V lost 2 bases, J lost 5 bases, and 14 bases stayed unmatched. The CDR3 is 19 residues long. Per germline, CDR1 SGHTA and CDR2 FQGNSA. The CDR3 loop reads CASSLRGPTSGRARETQYF. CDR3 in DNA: TGTGCCAGCAGCTTAAGAGGGCCAACTAGCGGGAGGGCCCGGGAGACCCAGTACTTC. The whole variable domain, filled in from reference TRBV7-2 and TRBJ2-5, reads GAGVSQSPSNKVTEKGKDVELRCDPISGHTALYWYRQSLGQGLEFLIYFQGNSAPDKSGLPSDRFSAERTGGSVSTLTIQRTQQEDSAVYLCASSLRGPTSGRARETQYFGPGTRLLVL.

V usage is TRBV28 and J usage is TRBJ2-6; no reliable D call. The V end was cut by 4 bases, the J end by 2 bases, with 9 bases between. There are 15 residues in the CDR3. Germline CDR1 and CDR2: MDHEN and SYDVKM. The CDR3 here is CASSSPSPGANVLTF. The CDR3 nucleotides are TGTGCCAGCAGTTCCCCGTCTCCTGGGGCCAACGTCCTGACTTTC.

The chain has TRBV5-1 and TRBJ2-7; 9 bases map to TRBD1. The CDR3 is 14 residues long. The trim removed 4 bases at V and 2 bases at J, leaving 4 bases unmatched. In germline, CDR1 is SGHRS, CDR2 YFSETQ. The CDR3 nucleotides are TGCGCCAGCAGCGTCGGACAGGGGACCTACGAGCAGTACTTC. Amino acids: CASSVGQGTYEQYF.

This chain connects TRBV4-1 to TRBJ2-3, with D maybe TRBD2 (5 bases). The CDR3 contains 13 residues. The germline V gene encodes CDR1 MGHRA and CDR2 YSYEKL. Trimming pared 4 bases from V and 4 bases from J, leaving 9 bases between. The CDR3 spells CASSRGSADTQYF. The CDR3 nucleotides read TGCGCCAGCAGCCGGGGTAGCGCAGATACGCAGTATTTT.

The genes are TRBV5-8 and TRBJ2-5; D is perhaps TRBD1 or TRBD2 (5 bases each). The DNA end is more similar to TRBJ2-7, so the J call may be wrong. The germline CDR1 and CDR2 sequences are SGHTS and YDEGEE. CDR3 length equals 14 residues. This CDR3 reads CASSLPGRIYEQYF. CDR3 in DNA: TGTGCCAGCAGCTTACCGGGACGGATATACGAGCAGTACTTC.

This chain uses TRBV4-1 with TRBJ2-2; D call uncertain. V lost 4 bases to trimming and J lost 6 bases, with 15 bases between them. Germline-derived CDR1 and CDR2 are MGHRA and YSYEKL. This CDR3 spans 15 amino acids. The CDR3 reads CASSRSSLWSGELFF. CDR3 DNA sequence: TGCGCCAGCAGCCGAAGTTCCCTGTGGTCCGGGGAGCTGTTTTTT.

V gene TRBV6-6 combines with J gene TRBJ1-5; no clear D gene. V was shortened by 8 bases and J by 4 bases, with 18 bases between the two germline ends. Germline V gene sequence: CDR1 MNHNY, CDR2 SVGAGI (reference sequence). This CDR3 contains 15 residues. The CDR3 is CASRAETSRNQPQHF. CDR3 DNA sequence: TGTGCCAGCCGGGCAGAAACCTCAAGGAATCAGCCCCAGCATTTT.

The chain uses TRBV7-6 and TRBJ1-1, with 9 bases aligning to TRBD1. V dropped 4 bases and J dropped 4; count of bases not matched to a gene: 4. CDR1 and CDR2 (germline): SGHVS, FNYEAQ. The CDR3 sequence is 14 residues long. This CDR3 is CASSSMDRGTEAFF. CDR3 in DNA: TGTGCCAGCAGCTCGATGGACAGGGGCACTGAAGCTTTCTTT.

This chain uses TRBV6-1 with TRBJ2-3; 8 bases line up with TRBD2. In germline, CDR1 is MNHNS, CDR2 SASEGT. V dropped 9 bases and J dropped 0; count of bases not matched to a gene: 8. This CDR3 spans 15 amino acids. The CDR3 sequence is CARAFSGASTDTQYF. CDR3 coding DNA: TGTGCCAGGGCTTTTAGCGGGGCTAGCACAGATACGCAGTATTTT.

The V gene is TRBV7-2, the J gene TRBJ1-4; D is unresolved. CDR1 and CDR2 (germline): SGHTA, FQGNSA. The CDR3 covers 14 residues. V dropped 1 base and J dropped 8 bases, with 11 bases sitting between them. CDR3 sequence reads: CASSLVGGWEKLFF. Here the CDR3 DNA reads TGTGCCAGCAGCTTAGTGGGAGGGTGGGAAAAACTGTTTTTT.